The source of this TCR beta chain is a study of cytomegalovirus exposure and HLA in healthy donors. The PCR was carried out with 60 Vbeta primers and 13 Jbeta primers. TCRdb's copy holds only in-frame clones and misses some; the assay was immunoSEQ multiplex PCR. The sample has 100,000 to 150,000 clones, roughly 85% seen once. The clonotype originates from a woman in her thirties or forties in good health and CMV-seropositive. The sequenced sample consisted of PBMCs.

CDR3 region: CASRTDRGRTEAFF. The CDR3 coding sequence is TGTGCCAGCAGAACGGACAGGGGGCGAACTGAAGCTTTCTTT. The chain uses TRBV6-6 and TRBJ1-1; 11 nucleotides line up with TRBD1. The germline V gene has CDR1 MNHNY and CDR2 SVGAGI (reference sequence). V trimming: 6 bases; J trimming: 5 bases; junction bases outside the gene matches: 5. The CDR3 sequence is 14 residues long.